The 28 T cell receptor beta chains in this list originate from one sample, sequenced in a study of Graves' ophthalmopathy and Graves' hyperthyroidism. The study amplified TCR beta CDR3 regions using RNA transcripts. After a first-round RT-PCR with HTBI primers, a second-round multiplex PCR was run. One entry per CDR3 protein results from TCRdb running MiXCR on the multiplex PCR reads. The data contain roughly 600,000 distinct CDR3 sequences, roughly 39% of them seen just once; the ten biggest clones take up about 4.2%. Sequencing input: peripheral blood or thyroid tissue (not recorded which). These receptors all come from an adult man with Graves' hyperthyroidism.

Many counts were recorded for this clonotype. This chain's CDR3 is CASSAREIGQPQHF. The DNA for the CDR3 is TGTGCCAGCAGCGCCAGGGAGATCGGTCAGCCCCAGCATTTT. The chain has TRBV10-3 and TRBJ1-5; maybe TRBD1 (5 bases). This CDR3 contains 14 residues. V was trimmed by 10 bases and J by 6 bases, leaving 19 bases between them. Germline V lookup: CDR1 ENHRY, CDR2 SYGVKD.

In nucleotides, the CDR3 is TGTGCCATCAGTGGCACAGGGGGCGGTCAGCCCCAGCATTTT. Its translation: CAISGTGGGQPQHF. The V gene is TRBV10-3, the J gene TRBJ1-5, with 9 nucleotides matching TRBD1. CDR3 size: 14 residues. CDR1 ENHRY and CDR2 SYGVKD come from the germline V gene. The V gene end was trimmed by 4 bases and the J gene end by 6 bases; junction bases not matched to a gene: 4.

This clonotype was seen at least ten times. The chain has TRBV7-9 and TRBJ1-1, with D possibly TRBD1 on 5 matching bases. The CDR3 spans 14 residues. CDR1 is SEHNR, CDR2 FQNEAQ, per germline (reference sequence). Trimming shortened V by 2 bases and J by 4 bases, and 11 bases separated the two germline ends. The CDR3 sequence: CASSLRRDSTEAFF. DNA for the CDR3: TGTGCCAGCAGCTTACGCAGGGATTCCACTGAAGCTTTCTTT.

J is TRBJ2-5 and V is TRBV24-1; D is perhaps TRBD2 (5 bases). The ends were cut back, 9 bases at V and 11 bases at J, with 27 bases in the middle. Germline CDR1 reads KGHDR; CDR2 reads SFDVKD. The CDR3 sequence is 15 residues long. CDR3 nucleotides: TGTGCCACCGAGCTTAGCGCTACTTCCTACAATGAGCAGTACTTC. Its protein product is CATELSATSYNEQYF.

This clonotype has only one observation. A much larger clone differs from this one at a single base, so this may be a read error. V and J are TRBV25-1 and TRBJ1-3, with D possibly being TRBD1 (5 bases). The CDR3 covers 15 residues. From germline, CDR1 is MGHDK and CDR2 SYGVNS. Trimming took 7 bases from V and 0 from J, leaving 13 bases between them. For the CDR3, the DNA is TGTGCCAGCATGCGACAGCTCAGCTCTGGAAACACCATATATTTT. It codes for CASMRQLSSGNTIYF. Filled out from reference TRBV25-1 and TRBJ1-3, the complete variable domain reads EADIYQTPRYLVIGTGKKITLECSQTMGHDKMYWYQQDPGMELHLIHYSYGVNSTEKGDLSSESTVSRIRTEHFPLTLESARPSHTSQYLCASMRQLSSGNTIYFGEGSWLTVV.

V is TRBV29-1 and J is TRBJ2-2, with D tentatively TRBD1 (7 bases). Germline V lookup: CDR1 SQVTM, CDR2 ANQGSEA. V lost 0 bases and J 8 bases, leaving 16 bases between the germline ends. This CDR3 comprises 15 residues. This CDR3 reads CSVEDRAGGGGELFF. Here the CDR3 DNA reads TGCAGCGTTGAAGATCGGGCAGGGGGAGGTGGGGAGCTGTTTTTT.

The sample holds a few counts of this clonotype. This chain connects TRBV4-1 to TRBJ1-2, with D maybe TRBD1 (5 bases). This CDR3 spans 16 amino acids. Looked up from germline, CDR1 is MGHRA and CDR2 is YSYEKL. V was shortened by 3 bases and J by 1 base, with 15 bases between the two germline ends. CDR3 nucleotide sequence: TGCGCCAGCAGCCAGACAGAGTTGATCGATAACTATGGCTACACCTTC. This gives the protein CASSQTELIDNYGYTF.

For this clonotype: At one end the junction does not follow the germline gene, possibly because of a read error. This chain links TRBV12-3 or TRBV12-4 with TRBJ2-6; no clear D. The CDR3 has 8 amino acids. The CDR3 sequence is CAGDLLAF. DNA of the CDR3: TGTGCCGGCGATCTCCTGGCTTTC.

The chain recombines TRBV24-1 with TRBJ2-1; 8 positions match TRBD1. The CDR3 runs 16 residues. Unmatched junction bases numbered 14, after V lost 5 bases and J lost 9 bases. CDR1 is KGHDR and CDR2 is SFDVKD in the germline V gene. CDR3 region: CATSGSDRVVHSEQFF. DNA for the CDR3: TGTGCCACCAGTGGGTCGGACAGGGTGGTACACAGTGAGCAGTTCTTC.

The V call is TRBV29-1, the J call TRBJ2-2; 7 positions match TRBD2. The J segment lost 6 bases and the V segment lost 0 bases, leaving 7 bases of the junction unmatched. CDR3 length equals 15 residues. Germline V gene sequence: CDR1 SQVTM, CDR2 ANQGSEA. The CDR3 reads CSVEDPTSFAGELFF. Here the CDR3 DNA reads TGCAGCGTTGAAGACCCGACTAGCTTTGCCGGGGAGCTGTTTTTT.

V gene TRBV5-4 combines with J gene TRBJ1-1; 10 bases agree with TRBD1. Germline V gene data show CDR1 as SGHNT and CDR2 as YYREEE (reference sequence). V trimming: 6 bases; J trimming: 5 bases; junction bases outside the gene matches: 13. The CDR3 runs to 16 residues. CDR3 DNA: TGTGCCAGCACCCGGGGGGGGACAGGGGATGGAACTGAAGCTTTCTTT. This codes for CASTRGGTGDGTEAFF. Full variable domain (rest looked up from reference TRBV5-4 and TRBJ1-1): ETGVTQSPTHLIKTRGQQVTLRCSSQSGHNTVSWYQQALGQGPQFIFQYYREEENGRGNFPPRFSGLQFPNYSSELNVNALELDDSALYLCASTRGGTGDGTEAFFGQGTRLTVV.

This clonotype has only a few counts. Being one base from a much bigger clone, this may be a read error. It is likely a read error, because the conserved phenylalanine at the end of the CDR3 is missing. This chain connects TRBV19 to TRBJ1-2; D uncertain. The CDR3 contains 12 residues. Germline lookup yields CDR1 LNHDA and CDR2 SQIVND (reference sequence). Trimming cost V 7 bases and J 4 bases, with 10 bases left between them. CDR3 sequence reads: CASMRSTYGYTL. CDR3 DNA: TGTGCCAGTATGCGGAGTACCTATGGCTACACCCTC.

This clonotype was seen ten or more times. The chain has TRBV12-3 or TRBV12-4 and TRBJ1-1; no definite D call. The CDR3 covers 13 residues. V shed 8 bases and J shed 3 bases, with 13 bases lying between them. This CDR3 reads CASRKTVYTEAFF. DNA of the CDR3: TGTGCCAGCCGTAAAACGGTTTACACTGAAGCTTTCTTT.

V usage is TRBV7-9 and J usage is TRBJ2-2; 8 bases agree with TRBD2. The CDR3 has 16 amino acids. V lost 1 base to trimming and J lost 3 bases; unmatched junction nucleotides: 4. CDR1 is SEHNR, CDR2 FQNEAQ, per germline (reference sequence). The CDR3 DNA follows: TGTGCCAGCAGCTTAGGACTAGCGAAATACACCGGGGAGCTGTTTTTT. Amino acids: CASSLGLAKYTGELFF.

The chain carries TRBV5-5 and TRBJ2-2, with TRBD1 as a possible D gene (5 bases). CDR1 and CDR2 (germline): SGHKS, YYEKEE (reference sequence). V lost 0 bases and J lost 5, with 8 bases in between. The CDR3 runs 14 residues. The CDR3 loop reads CASSLVGVTGELFF. The CDR3 DNA is TGTGCCAGCAGCTTGGTAGGGGTAACCGGGGAGCTGTTTTTT.

This chain links TRBV5-1 with TRBJ2-5; D gene ambiguous. The CDR3 is 14 amino acids. Trimming removed 2 bases at V and 5 bases at J, with 13 bases between. Per the germline V gene, CDR1 is SGHRS and CDR2 is YFSETQ. This CDR3 reads CASSFKDMKETQYF. For the CDR3, the DNA is TGCGCCAGCAGCTTTAAGGATATGAAGGAGACCCAGTACTTC.

This clonotype showed up just a few times. The CDR3 here is CASSLTSRDRGAGELFF. The CDR3 nucleotides read TGCGCCAGCAGCTTGACGAGCCGGGACAGGGGAGCCGGGGAGCTGTTTTTT. The rearrangement joins TRBV5-1 to TRBJ2-2, with TRBD1 matching over 10 bases. Germline loops: CDR1 SGHRS, CDR2 YFSETQ. The CDR3 is 17 amino acids. With 1 base clipped from V and 6 bases from J, the junction kept 9 bases outside the gene matches. Full variable domain (missing parts from reference TRBV5-1 and TRBJ2-2): KAGVTQTPRYLIKTRGQQVTLSCSPISGHRSVSWYQQTPGQGLQFLFEYFSETQRNKGNFPGRFSGRQFSNSRSEMNVSTLELGDSALYLCASSLTSRDRGAGELFFGEGSRLTVL.

This clonotype appeared a few times. The chain recombines TRBV20-1 with TRBJ1-5, with no clear D. Germline V lookup: CDR1 DFQATT, CDR2 SNEGSKA (reference sequence). V was clipped by 3 bases and J by 6 bases, with 12 bases between them. This CDR3 comprises 13 residues. CDR3 sequence: CSASPGEGQPQHF. The CDR3 coding sequence is TGCAGTGCTAGCCCCGGGGAAGGTCAGCCCCAGCATTTT.

This clonotype was recorded many times. V is TRBV19 and J is TRBJ1-1; D unclear. The ends were cut back, 3 bases at V and 0 bases at J, with 5 bases in the middle. CDR1 is LNHDA and CDR2 is SQIVND in the germline V gene (reference sequence). This CDR3 has 13 residues. The DNA of the CDR3 is TGTGCCAGTAGTATGAGTGTGAACACTGAAGCTTTCTTT. It yields the protein CASSMSVNTEAFF.

The chain combines TRBV7-2 with TRBJ2-1; TRBD2 aligns across 10 bases. CDR1 SGHTA and CDR2 FQGNSA come from the germline V gene. The CDR3 covers 15 residues. The V and J ends lost 4 bases and 3 bases, in that order; junction bases with no gene match: 3. The CDR3 nucleotides read TGTGCCAGCAGCTCTAGCGGGAGCTTCTACAATGAGCAGTTCTTC. It codes for CASSSSGSFYNEQFF.

The chain employs TRBV7-6 and TRBJ1-1; D perhaps matches TRBD1 (5 bases). From germline, CDR1 is SGHVS and CDR2 FNYEAQ. This CDR3 region has 13 residues. The V end lost 3 bases, the J end lost 13 bases, and 18 bases lay between the germline ends. The CDR3 DNA is TGTGCCAGCAGCTTTCTCTCGCAGGGTTTGGTTTTCTTT. This encodes CASSFLSQGLVFF.

This clonotype was found many times. The chain uses TRBV29-1 and TRBJ2-7; unclear D gene. The V end was cut by 0 bases, the J end by 0 bases, with 6 bases between. The CDR3 extends over 13 amino acids. Germline V gene lookup returns CDR1 SQVTM and CDR2 ANQGSEA. The CDR3 sequence: CSVEDEFSYEQYF. Written as DNA, the CDR3 is TGCAGCGTTGAAGATGAGTTCTCCTACGAGCAGTACTTC.

This clonotype was recorded at least ten times. The chain employs TRBV7-6 and TRBJ2-7; a weak D match, TRBD2 (5 bases). This CDR3 comprises 12 residues. Trimming left V 8 bases short and J 5 bases short, with 13 bases between. CDR1 and CDR2 (germline): SGHVS, FNYEAQ. CDR3 loop: CASASVGDEQYF. The DNA of the CDR3 is TGTGCCAGCGCCTCGGTCGGGGACGAGCAGTACTTC. Full variable domain (missing parts from reference TRBV7-6 and TRBJ2-7): GAGVSQSPRYKVTKRGQDVALRCDPISGHVSLYWYRQALGQGPEFLTYFNYEAQQDKSGLPNDRFSAERPEGSISTLTIQRTEQRDSAMYRCASASVGDEQYFGPGTRLTVT.

On this clonotype: No conserved phenylalanine or tryptophan ends this CDR3, so it is likely a read error. The limits of the CDR3 on the DNA are not certain, so only TCRdb's listed CDR3 is given. The V and J genes are TRBV5-1 and TRBJ1-6; the table's D call of TRBD1 was not tested on the DNA. CDR1 and CDR2 (germline): SGHRS, YFSETQ. The CDR3 is made up of 8 amino acids, end residues included. CDR3 sequence: CASSLAQG.

Ten or more counts support this clonotype. The chain employs TRBV20-1 and TRBJ2-5, with a possible D match to TRBD1 (6 bases). CDR1 DFQATT and CDR2 SNEGSKA come from the germline V gene (reference sequence). There are 15 residues in the CDR3. Trimming shortened V by 3 bases and J by 6 bases, and 20 bases separated the two germline ends. CDR3 sequence reads: CSASEPTGFRKTQYF. In DNA, the CDR3 is TGCAGTGCTAGCGAACCGACAGGTTTTAGGAAGACCCAGTACTTC.

This rearrangement joins TRBV5-1 to TRBJ2-3; TRBD2 matches 10 bases. Germline CDR1 reads SGHRS; CDR2 reads YFSETQ. V trimming: 1 base; J trimming: 4 bases; junction bases outside the gene matches: 3. The CDR3 has 15 residues. This chain's CDR3 is CASSLPSGSSDTQYF. Written as DNA, the CDR3 is TGCGCCAGCAGCTTGCCTAGCGGGAGTTCAGATACGCAGTATTTT.

This clonotype was counted once. The chain employs TRBV7-2 and TRBJ2-7; TRBD2 matches 8 bases. Germline CDR1 and CDR2: SGHTA and FQGNSA. The CDR3 is 17 residues long. With V trimmed by 3 bases and J by 5 bases, 15 bases remained unmatched. The CDR3 sequence: CASSFNQMGGLVDEQYF. The CDR3 DNA reads TGTGCCAGCAGCTTTAATCAGATGGGGGGACTAGTCGACGAGCAGTACTTC.

This clonotype came up many times. The chain joins TRBV2 to TRBJ1-2; D is perhaps TRBD1 (5 bases). The germline V and J ends were trimmed by 3 bases and 6 bases, with 11 bases remaining between them. CDR3 length: 13 amino acids. CDR1 is SNHLY, CDR2 FYNNEI, per germline. CDR3 nucleotides: TGTGCCAGCAGTGACGGGGTGGGGGATGGCTACACCTTC. Translated, it gives CASSDGVGDGYTF.